This T cell receptor (beta chain) is drawn from a study of control samples from healthy donors and cancer patients. Trimming took 2 bases from V and 6 from J, leaving 18 bases between them. The CDR3 loop spans 16 amino acids. Germline lookup yields CDR1 LGHDT and CDR2 YNNKEL (reference sequence). Libraries were prepared by immunoSEQ multiplex PCR; TCRdb keeps only in-frame clonotypes and omits some of them. Seen here are about 150,000 clones, over 85% observed once, and the top ten hold more than 4.5%. This clonotype was obtained from a man aged 18-30 years in good health. The chain employs TRBV3-1 (or the pseudogene TRBV3-2) and TRBJ2-3; D may match TRBD1 or TRBD2 (6 bases each). The sample was blood. CDR3: CASSQPRELGADTQYF. The CDR3 coding sequence is TGTGCCAGCAGCCAACCACGGGAGTTGGGGGCGGATACGCAGTATTTT.